Listed below are T cell receptor beta chains from one sample, sequenced in a study of CD8+ T cells in alopecia areata. The protocol was immunoSEQ multiplex PCR, while the TCRdb copy is restricted to in-frame clones and leaves out a portion. The sample includes roughly 210,000 clones, less than 45% of them seen just once. Sequences were derived from CD4+ T cells sorted from blood, sampled at approximately week 37, from a patient treated with tofacitinib. These TCRs come from a human donor with alopecia areata. Each CDR3 is given with its conserved first and last residue. A D gene is named only where the DNA matches it firmly. Size is omitted from some rows. Given values are once, few, many or a class for expanded clones.

cdr3_nt: TGTGCCAGCAGTTACTCCATCTCCTACGAGCAGTACTTC
cdr3_aa: CASSYSISYEQYF
j_call: TRBJ2-7
clone_size: few
v_call: TRBV6-5
d_call: -

cdr3_nt: TGTGCCAGCAGCTTATCGTACGAAAAACTGTTTTTT
cdr3_aa: CASSLSYEKLFF
j_call: TRBJ1-4
clone_size: few
v_call: TRBV11-3
d_call: -

cdr3_nt: TGTGCCAGCAGCCTGTTTGGGCAGCCCCAGCATTTT
cdr3_aa: CASSLFGQPQHF
j_call: TRBJ1-5
clone_size: few
v_call: TRBV6-1
d_call: -

cdr3_nt: TGCGCCAGCGAAGTCGAGGGAGACAGCGGCTACGAGCAGTACTTC
cdr3_aa: CASEVEGDSGYEQYF
j_call: TRBJ2-7
clone_size: -
v_call: TRBV23-1
d_call: -

cdr3_nt: TGTGCCAGCAGCGATCGCCCCGCCAGCGCAGGAACTTACAATGAGCAGTTCTTC
cdr3_aa: CASSDRPASAGTYNEQFF
j_call: TRBJ2-1
clone_size: few
v_call: TRBV7-2
d_call: -

cdr3_nt: TGTGCCTGGAGTGATAAGGAGCGGATGGCCTACGAGCAGTACTTC
cdr3_aa: CAWSDKERMAYEQYF
j_call: TRBJ2-7
clone_size: few
v_call: TRBV30
d_call: -

cdr3_nt: TGTGCCAGCAGCCCTCGACAGGGAGGAAGTGAAAAACTGTTTTTT
cdr3_aa: CASSPRQGGSEKLFF
j_call: TRBJ1-4
clone_size: few
v_call: TRBV13
d_call: TRBD1

cdr3_nt: TGTGCCAGCAGCCCGGAAAGGTTGCTTACCTACAATGAGCAGTTCTTC
cdr3_aa: CASSPERLLTYNEQFF
j_call: TRBJ2-1
clone_size: -
v_call: TRBV11-2
d_call: -

cdr3_nt: TGTGCCAGCAGCTCGGGACAGGGTAGAATGGCTTTCTTT
cdr3_aa: CASSSGQGRMAFF
j_call: TRBJ1-1
clone_size: -
v_call: TRBV7-2
d_call: TRBD1

cdr3_nt: TGTGCCACCCTCAGTCCGGGACAAGAAAAACTGTTTTTT
cdr3_aa: CATLSPGQEKLFF
j_call: TRBJ1-4
clone_size: -
v_call: TRBV15
d_call: -

cdr3_nt: TGTGCCCGAGGCGGGAGGGCTCAAGAGACCCAGTACTTC
cdr3_aa: CARGGRAQETQYF
j_call: TRBJ2-5
clone_size: -
v_call: TRBV27
d_call: TRBD2

cdr3_nt: TGCGCCAGCAGCTTGGGGGCTGGCGGGGGAGAGACCCAGTACTTC
cdr3_aa: CASSLGAGGGETQYF
j_call: TRBJ2-5
clone_size: -
v_call: TRBV5-1
d_call: TRBD2

cdr3_nt: TGTGCCAGCACATCACAGGGACTAGCGGGAAGAGCCTACGAGCAGTACTTC
cdr3_aa: CASTSQGLAGRAYEQYF
j_call: TRBJ2-7
clone_size: -
v_call: TRBV28
d_call: TRBD2

cdr3_nt: TGCGCCAGCAGCCGAAACGGGCAGGGAGAGACCCAGTACTTC
cdr3_aa: CASSRNGQGETQYF
j_call: TRBJ2-5
clone_size: -
v_call: TRBV4-3
d_call: -

cdr3_nt: TGCAGCGTTGAAGTCGTTAAGGGGGTCACTGAAGCTTTCTTT
cdr3_aa: CSVEVVKGVTEAFF
j_call: TRBJ1-1
clone_size: few
v_call: TRBV29-1
d_call: -

cdr3_nt: TGTGCCTGGAGTGCGGGGGATTCCTACGAGCAGTACTTC
cdr3_aa: CAWSAGDSYEQYF
j_call: TRBJ2-7
clone_size: -
v_call: TRBV30
d_call: -

cdr3_nt: TGCGCCAGCAGCTTGTTGCCCGACCGGGACACTGAAGCTTTCTTT
cdr3_aa: CASSLLPDRDTEAFF
j_call: TRBJ1-1
clone_size: -
v_call: TRBV5-1
d_call: -

cdr3_nt: TGTGCCAGCAGCTCGCCGGGACAAATAGAGACCCAGTACTTC
cdr3_aa: CASSSPGQIETQYF
j_call: TRBJ2-5
clone_size: -
v_call: TRBV7-9
d_call: -

cdr3_nt: TGCGCCAGCAGCCAAGACTTTTCCGGGACAGGGGATGAAAAACTGTTTTTT
cdr3_aa: CASSQDFSGTGDEKLFF
j_call: TRBJ1-4
clone_size: -
v_call: TRBV4-1
d_call: TRBD1

cdr3_nt: TGTGCCAGCAGCAGAGGGGGTGACCAGCCCTGGGACGAGCAGTACTTC
cdr3_aa: CASSRGGDQPWDEQYF
j_call: TRBJ2-7
clone_size: -
v_call: TRBV9
d_call: -

cdr3_nt: TGTGCCAGCAGCCCCCTTGGAGGGCGGGGAGAGACCCAGTACTTC
cdr3_aa: CASSPLGGRGETQYF
j_call: TRBJ2-5
clone_size: -
v_call: TRBV25-1
d_call: -

cdr3_nt: TGTGCCACCAGCAGGTTCCCCCGGACAGTTACCGCCAGCCACAATAGCGAGACCCAGTACTTC
cdr3_aa: CATSRFPRTVTASHNSETQYF
j_call: TRBJ2-5
clone_size: few
v_call: TRBV15
d_call: -

cdr3_nt: TGTGCCAGCAGCCTAACCGGGCGCTTAAACTATGGCTACACCTTC
cdr3_aa: CASSLTGRLNYGYTF
j_call: TRBJ1-2
clone_size: -
v_call: TRBV6-5
d_call: -

cdr3_nt: TGTGCCAGCAGACCAACTGGGGGGAGGGGCCCTGGGGCCAACGTCCTGACTTTC
cdr3_aa: CASRPTGGRGPGANVLTF
j_call: TRBJ2-6
clone_size: -
v_call: TRBV7-9
d_call: TRBD2

cdr3_nt: TGCAGCGTCCCTGAGGCGGGAGGGCCGCCAGATACGCAGTATTTT
cdr3_aa: CSVPEAGGPPDTQYF
j_call: TRBJ2-3
clone_size: -
v_call: TRBV29-1
d_call: TRBD2

cdr3_nt: TGTGCCAGCAGCCCTCCCACAGATACGCAGTATTTT
cdr3_aa: CASSPPTDTQYF
j_call: TRBJ2-3
clone_size: few
v_call: TRBV7-9
d_call: -

cdr3_nt: TGCGCCAGCAGCTTGGTGGTTGGAGGGGACGGTGAGCAGTTCTTC
cdr3_aa: CASSLVVGGDGEQFF
j_call: TRBJ2-1
clone_size: -
v_call: TRBV5-1
d_call: -

cdr3_nt: TGTGCCAGCACCCCCAGGGGAAGCGGCTCCTACAATGAGCAGTTCTTC
cdr3_aa: CASTPRGSGSYNEQFF
j_call: TRBJ2-1
clone_size: -
v_call: TRBV9
d_call: -

cdr3_nt: TGTGCCAGCAGTTTTCGGTCGGGGAACACCATATATTTT
cdr3_aa: CASSFRSGNTIYF
j_call: TRBJ1-3
clone_size: few
v_call: TRBV28
d_call: -

cdr3_nt: TGCAGCGCTCCCCGGGAGGGGGACACCGGGGAGCTGTTTTTT
cdr3_aa: CSAPREGDTGELFF
j_call: TRBJ2-2
clone_size: few
v_call: TRBV29-1
d_call: TRBD2

cdr3_nt: TGCGCCAGCAGCTTGGCCCGGGACGCCGAGCAGTTCTTC
cdr3_aa: CASSLARDAEQFF
j_call: TRBJ2-1
clone_size: few
v_call: TRBV5-1
d_call: -

cdr3_nt: TGTGCCAGCAGCCCGGGACTAGCGGGAGTGGCTGAGCAGTTCTTC
cdr3_aa: CASSPGLAGVAEQFF
j_call: TRBJ2-1
clone_size: -
v_call: TRBV2
d_call: TRBD2

cdr3_nt: TGTGCCAGCAGTCCACAGGGGAACACTGAAGCTTTCTTT
cdr3_aa: CASSPQGNTEAFF
j_call: TRBJ1-1
clone_size: -
v_call: TRBV6-1
d_call: -

cdr3_nt: TGCAGCGTTGACGTGGGCGGGGGGAACACCATATATTTT
cdr3_aa: CSVDVGGGNTIYF
j_call: TRBJ1-3
clone_size: -
v_call: TRBV29-1
d_call: -

cdr3_nt: TGTGCCTGGACCGGAGGGCCATACAATGAGCAGTTCTTC
cdr3_aa: CAWTGGPYNEQFF
j_call: TRBJ2-1
clone_size: -
v_call: TRBV30
d_call: -

cdr3_nt: TGTGCCAGCAGCCCAAGTGGAGGGCCCGATACGCAGTATTTT
cdr3_aa: CASSPSGGPDTQYF
j_call: TRBJ2-3
clone_size: -
v_call: TRBV14
d_call: -

cdr3_nt: TGCAGCGTTGGGACAGGCGGGGAGCAGTACTTC
cdr3_aa: CSVGTGGEQYF
j_call: TRBJ2-7
clone_size: -
v_call: TRBV29-1
d_call: TRBD1

cdr3_nt: TGTGCCAGCAGCCTTACACCCCGACGTGCCTACGAGCAGTACTTC
cdr3_aa: CASSLTPRRAYEQYF
j_call: TRBJ2-7
clone_size: -
v_call: TRBV6-1
d_call: -

cdr3_nt: TGTGCCATCCGCTTGGGAGGAGGTTTCAATGAGCAGTTCTTC
cdr3_aa: CAIRLGGGFNEQFF
j_call: TRBJ2-1
clone_size: -
v_call: TRBV10-3
d_call: -

cdr3_nt: TGCGCCAGCAGCCCGAGTCCCGGGACTAGCGGGAGAGGTGAGCAGTTCTTC
cdr3_aa: CASSPSPGTSGRGEQFF
j_call: TRBJ2-1
clone_size: -
v_call: TRBV5-1
d_call: TRBD2

cdr3_nt: TGTGCCAGCAACCCCCGCGGTGGGTATGCTGAAGCTTTCTTT
cdr3_aa: CASNPRGGYAEAFF
j_call: TRBJ1-1
clone_size: -
v_call: TRBV7-2
d_call: -

cdr3_nt: TGTGCCAGCAGCGTAGCGGCGGAAATCTACAATGAGCAGTTCTTC
cdr3_aa: CASSVAAEIYNEQFF
j_call: TRBJ2-1
clone_size: few
v_call: TRBV9
d_call: -

cdr3_nt: TGTGCCAGCGGACGAGCGGCTAGAGGGGCCAACGTCCTGACTTTC
cdr3_aa: CASGRAARGANVLTF
j_call: TRBJ2-6
clone_size: few
v_call: TRBV27
d_call: -

cdr3_nt: TGCGCCAGCAGCTTTCAGGGGCCCTACACCGGGGAGCTGTTTTTT
cdr3_aa: CASSFQGPYTGELFF
j_call: TRBJ2-2
clone_size: -
v_call: TRBV5-1
d_call: -

cdr3_nt: TGCAGCGTCGCGCCAGGGACAGTAGATGGCTACACCTTC
cdr3_aa: CSVAPGTVDGYTF
j_call: TRBJ1-2
clone_size: -
v_call: TRBV29-1
d_call: TRBD1

cdr3_nt: TGTGCCAGCTCGCCGGATCTCACCTACAATGAGCAGTTCTTC
cdr3_aa: CASSPDLTYNEQFF
j_call: TRBJ2-1
clone_size: -
v_call: TRBV6-5
d_call: -

cdr3_nt: TGCGCCAGCAGCCGACAGGGATTCACAGATACGCAGTATTTT
cdr3_aa: CASSRQGFTDTQYF
j_call: TRBJ2-3
clone_size: -
v_call: TRBV5-1
d_call: TRBD1

cdr3_nt: TGTGCCAGCACCGAGGGAGGGATGTATGAGCAGTTCTTC
cdr3_aa: CASTEGGMYEQFF
j_call: TRBJ2-1
clone_size: -
v_call: TRBV6-5
d_call: TRBD2

cdr3_nt: TGTGCCACTGGGCAGGGACAGCCTAATGAAAAACTGTTTTTT
cdr3_aa: CATGQGQPNEKLFF
j_call: TRBJ1-4
clone_size: -
v_call: TRBV2
d_call: TRBD1

cdr3_nt: TGTGCCTGGAGTAAAGGACAGGGAATGGAGACCCAGTACTTC
cdr3_aa: CAWSKGQGMETQYF
j_call: TRBJ2-5
clone_size: -
v_call: TRBV30
d_call: TRBD1

cdr3_nt: TGTGCCATCAGTGACAGTACAGGGGGGGTTCGAAACATTCAGTACTTC
cdr3_aa: CAISDSTGGVRNIQYF
j_call: TRBJ2-4
clone_size: -
v_call: TRBV10-3
d_call: -

cdr3_nt: TGTGCCACACAGGCGCTCCTCACAGATACGCAGTATTTT
cdr3_aa: CATQALLTDTQYF
j_call: TRBJ2-3
clone_size: -
v_call: TRBV6-1
d_call: -

cdr3_nt: TGTGCCAGCAGCCAATCCGGGGGGGTGACCCAGTACTTC
cdr3_aa: CASSQSGGVTQYF
j_call: TRBJ2-5
clone_size: -
v_call: TRBV14
d_call: TRBD2

cdr3_nt: TGTGCCAGCAGTTTATCCCCCAGGGGAAACGATGTAGCTTTCTTT
cdr3_aa: CASSLSPRGNDVAFF
j_call: TRBJ1-1
clone_size: few
v_call: TRBV28
d_call: -

cdr3_nt: TGTGCCAGCAGTGCCCGGACAGGGTTTGGCTACACCTTC
cdr3_aa: CASSARTGFGYTF
j_call: TRBJ1-2
clone_size: few
v_call: TRBV6-5
d_call: TRBD1

cdr3_nt: TGTGCCAGCAGCTTAGACGGCGGCACAGATACGCAGTATTTT
cdr3_aa: CASSLDGGTDTQYF
j_call: TRBJ2-3
clone_size: -
v_call: TRBV7-2
d_call: -

cdr3_nt: TGTGCCAGCAGCTTGGGACTACCCTCCTACGAGCAGTACTTC
cdr3_aa: CASSLGLPSYEQYF
j_call: TRBJ2-7
clone_size: many
v_call: TRBV5-4
d_call: -